This paragraph reports one TCR beta chain. A single record per CDR3 protein comes from TCRdb applying MiXCR to the RACE reads. The sample holds tens of thousands of distinct CDR3 sequences; about 7% are singletons and the top ten take over 1.5%. The data are from a study of human T cells and chemical hapten exposure. Germline V gives CDR1 MNHNS, CDR2 SASEGT. With 4 bases removed from V and 4 bases from J, the gap between germline ends came to 8 bases. The CDR3 runs 13 residues. As for time point: pre-sensitization, week 0. Treatment given: therapeutic diphenylcyclopropenone sensitization with weekly scalp DPC.

The TCR comes from a woman aged 25 to 39 with alopecia areata. Some clones in this sample may be carry-over from other donors' samples. V is TRBV6-1 and J is TRBJ1-5; no reliable D call. This sample comprised whole blood, obtained in connection with sensitization to the hapten diphenylcyclopropenone (DPC). CDR3 in amino acids: CASSVGRNQPQHF. DNA of the CDR3: TGTGCCAGCAGTGTGGGCAGGAATCAGCCCCAGCATTTT.